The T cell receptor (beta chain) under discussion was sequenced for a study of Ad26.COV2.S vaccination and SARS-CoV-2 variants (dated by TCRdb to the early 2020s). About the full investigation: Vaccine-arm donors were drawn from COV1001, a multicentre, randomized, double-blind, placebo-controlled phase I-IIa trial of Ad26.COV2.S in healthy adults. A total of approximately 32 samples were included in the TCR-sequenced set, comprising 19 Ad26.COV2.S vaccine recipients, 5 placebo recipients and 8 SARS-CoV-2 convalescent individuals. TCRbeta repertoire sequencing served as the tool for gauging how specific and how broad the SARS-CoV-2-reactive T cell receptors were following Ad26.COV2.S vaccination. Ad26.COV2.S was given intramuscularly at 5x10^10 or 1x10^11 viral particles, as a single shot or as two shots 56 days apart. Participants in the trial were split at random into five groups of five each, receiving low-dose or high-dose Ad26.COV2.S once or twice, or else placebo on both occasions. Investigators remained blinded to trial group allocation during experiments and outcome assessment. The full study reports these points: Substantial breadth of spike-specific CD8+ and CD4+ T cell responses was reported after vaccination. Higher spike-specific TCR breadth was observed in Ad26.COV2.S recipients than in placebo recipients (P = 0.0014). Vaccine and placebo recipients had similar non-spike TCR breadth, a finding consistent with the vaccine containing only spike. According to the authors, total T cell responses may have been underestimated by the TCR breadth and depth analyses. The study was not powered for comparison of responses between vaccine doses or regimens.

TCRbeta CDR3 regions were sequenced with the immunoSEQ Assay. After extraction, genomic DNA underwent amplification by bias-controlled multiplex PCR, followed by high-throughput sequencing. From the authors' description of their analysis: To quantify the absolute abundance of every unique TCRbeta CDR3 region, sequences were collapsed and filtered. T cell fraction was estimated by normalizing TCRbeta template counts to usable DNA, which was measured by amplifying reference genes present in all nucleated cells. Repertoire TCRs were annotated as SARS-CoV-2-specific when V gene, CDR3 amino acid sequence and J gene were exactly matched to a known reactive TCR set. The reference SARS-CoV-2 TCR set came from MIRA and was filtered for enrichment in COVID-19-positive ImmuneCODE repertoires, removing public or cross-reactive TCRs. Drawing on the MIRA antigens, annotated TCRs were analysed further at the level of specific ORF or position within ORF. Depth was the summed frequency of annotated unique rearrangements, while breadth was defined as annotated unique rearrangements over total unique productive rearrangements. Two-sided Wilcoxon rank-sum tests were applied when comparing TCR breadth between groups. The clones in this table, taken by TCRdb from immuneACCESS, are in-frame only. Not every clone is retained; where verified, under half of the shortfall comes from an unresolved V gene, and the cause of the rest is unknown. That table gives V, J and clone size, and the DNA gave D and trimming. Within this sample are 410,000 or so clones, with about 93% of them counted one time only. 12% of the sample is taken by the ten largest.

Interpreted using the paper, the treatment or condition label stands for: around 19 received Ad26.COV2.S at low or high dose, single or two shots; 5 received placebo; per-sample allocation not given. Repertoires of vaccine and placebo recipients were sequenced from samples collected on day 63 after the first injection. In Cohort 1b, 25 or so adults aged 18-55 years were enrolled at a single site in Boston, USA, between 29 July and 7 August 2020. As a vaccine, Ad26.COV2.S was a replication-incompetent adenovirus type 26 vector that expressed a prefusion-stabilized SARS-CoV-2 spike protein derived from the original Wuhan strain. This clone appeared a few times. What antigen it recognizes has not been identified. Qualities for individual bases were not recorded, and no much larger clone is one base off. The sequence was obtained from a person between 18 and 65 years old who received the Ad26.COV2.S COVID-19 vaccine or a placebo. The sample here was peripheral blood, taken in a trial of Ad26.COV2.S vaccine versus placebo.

The nucleotide sequence is TGCGCCAGCAGCCCCCAGGGGGACAATGAGCAGTTCTTC. This sequence encodes CASSPQGDNEQFF. The chain joins TRBV5-1 to TRBJ2-1, and TRBD1 aligns with 7 junction nucleotides. Compared with germline, V lacks 4 bases and J lacks 5 bases; bases without a gene match: 3. Inclusive of the bounding cysteine and phenylalanine, the CDR3 is 13 residues long. Left in the record is the CDR3 DNA by itself, 39 bases read in frame from the first base. From a lookup of the germline V gene, CDR1 and CDR2 are SGHRS and YFSETQ.